This T cell receptor beta chain was obtained from a study of cytomegalovirus exposure and HLA in healthy donors. Study-level background: Unique TCRs from HLA-typed donors, some 85 million of them, were held in an early data release.

The PCR contained 60 Vbeta and 13 Jbeta primers. Clones were read by immunoSEQ multiplex PCR, and TCRdb kept only the in-frame ones, dropping some. The table shows about 200,000 clones, with approximately 80% occurring only once. The CDR3 covers 14 residues. Per germline, CDR1 SEHNR and CDR2 FQNEAQ (reference sequence). Trimming removed 1 base at V and 8 bases at J, with 11 bases between. As regards this clone: Its cognate antigen is unknown.

Broader study findings: Later analysis associated a missense DCLRE1C variant with TCR beta V- and J-gene trimming. TCR beta sequences numbering around 15,000 were associated with HLA alleles at 0.05 false discovery rate in a later analysis.

The receptor was isolated from a man between 25 and 39 years old in good health and CMV-seronegative. This rearrangement joins TRBV7-9 to TRBJ2-2; D is unclear. Material: PBMCs. The DNA for the CDR3 is TGTGCCAGCAGCTTAGAGTCAGAGCGAGGGGAGCTGTTTTTT. Translation gives CASSLESERGELFF.